The clone carrying this TCR beta chain has just one count. This sample was included in a study of blood T cell repertoires in COVID-19. TCRdb's table, derived via immunoSEQ multiplex PCR, lists solely in-frame clones and lacks some. Of some 300,000 clones in the sample, about 86% are singletons; the top ten hold around 13%. Germline V CDR1 and CDR2: SNHLY, FYNNEI. Deletions cut 6 bases from V and 2 bases from J, with 11 bases between. CDR3 length equals 14 residues. The clonotype was recovered from a woman aged 70 to 79 with COVID-19, enrolled during active disease. Sequencing was performed on peripheral blood. The rearrangement uses TRBV2 and TRBJ1-3; TRBD1 might be the D (6 bases). CDR3 bases: TGTGCCAGCAGCGCTAAGGGGGCTGGAAACACCATATATTTT. It yields the protein CASSAKGAGNTIYF.